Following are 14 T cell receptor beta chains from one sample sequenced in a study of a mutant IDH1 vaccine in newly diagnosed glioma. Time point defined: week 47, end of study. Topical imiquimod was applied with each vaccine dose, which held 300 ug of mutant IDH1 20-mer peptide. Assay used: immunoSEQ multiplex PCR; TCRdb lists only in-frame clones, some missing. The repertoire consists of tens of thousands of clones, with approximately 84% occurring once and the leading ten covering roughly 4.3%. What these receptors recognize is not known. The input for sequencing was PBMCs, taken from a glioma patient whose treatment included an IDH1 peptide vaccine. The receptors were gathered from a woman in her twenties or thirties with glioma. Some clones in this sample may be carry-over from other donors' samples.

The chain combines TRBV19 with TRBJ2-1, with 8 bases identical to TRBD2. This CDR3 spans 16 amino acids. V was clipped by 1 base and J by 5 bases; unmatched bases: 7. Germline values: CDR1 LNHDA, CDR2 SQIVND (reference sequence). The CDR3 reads CASSIGAGGAHNEQFF. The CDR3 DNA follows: TGTGCCAGTAGTATAGGGGCGGGGGGCGCCCACAATGAGCAGTTCTTC.

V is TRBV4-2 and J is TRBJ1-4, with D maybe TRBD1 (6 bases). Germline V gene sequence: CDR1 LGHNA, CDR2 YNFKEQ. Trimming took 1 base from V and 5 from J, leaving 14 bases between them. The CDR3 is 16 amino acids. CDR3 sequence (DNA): TGTGCCAGCAGCCAAGGGAAGTGGGACATGAATGAAAAACTGTTTTTT. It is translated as CASSQGKWDMNEKLFF.

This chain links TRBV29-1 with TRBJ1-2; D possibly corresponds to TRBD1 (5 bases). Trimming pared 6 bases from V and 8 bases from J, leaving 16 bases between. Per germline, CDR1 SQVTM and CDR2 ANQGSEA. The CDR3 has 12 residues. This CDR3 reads CSVGEGWRGYTF. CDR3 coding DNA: TGCAGCGTGGGCGAGGGGTGGAGGGGCTACACCTTC.

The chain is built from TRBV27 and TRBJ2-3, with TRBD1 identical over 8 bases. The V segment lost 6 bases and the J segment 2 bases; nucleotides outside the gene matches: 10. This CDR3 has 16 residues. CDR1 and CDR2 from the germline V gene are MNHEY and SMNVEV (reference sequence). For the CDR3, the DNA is TGTGCCAGCAGACTAGGACAGGGCGAGTACACAGATACGCAGTATTTT. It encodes CASRLGQGEYTDTQYF.

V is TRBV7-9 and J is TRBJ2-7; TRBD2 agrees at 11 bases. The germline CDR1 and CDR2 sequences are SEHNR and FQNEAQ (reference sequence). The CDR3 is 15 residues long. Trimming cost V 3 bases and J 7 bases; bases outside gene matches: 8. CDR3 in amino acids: CASSLLAGGPEEQYF. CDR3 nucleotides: TGTGCCAGCAGCTTGTTAGCGGGAGGGCCGGAGGAGCAGTACTTC.

The CDR3 here is CASSYAASRPYGYTF. DNA of the CDR3: TGTGCCAGCAGTTACGCGGCTTCCAGACCATATGGCTACACCTTC. The chain employs TRBV6-5 and TRBJ1-2; D is unresolved. With 2 bases removed from V and 5 bases from J, the gap between germline ends came to 15 bases. Germline V gene lookup returns CDR1 MNHEY and CDR2 SVGAGI. The CDR3 extends over 15 amino acids.

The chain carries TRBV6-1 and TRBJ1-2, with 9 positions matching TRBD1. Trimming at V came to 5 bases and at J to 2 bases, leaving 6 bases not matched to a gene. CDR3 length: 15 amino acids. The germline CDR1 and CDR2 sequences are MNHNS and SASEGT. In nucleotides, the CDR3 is TGTGCCAGCAGTTTTACGGGACAGGGAAACTATGGCTACACCTTC. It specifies CASSFTGQGNYGYTF.

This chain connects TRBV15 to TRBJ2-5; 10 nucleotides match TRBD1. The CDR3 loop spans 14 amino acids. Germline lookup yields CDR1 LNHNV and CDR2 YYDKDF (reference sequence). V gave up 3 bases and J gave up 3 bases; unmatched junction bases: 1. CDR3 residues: CATSRDRGEETQYF. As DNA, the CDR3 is TGTGCCACCAGCAGGGACAGGGGGGAAGAGACCCAGTACTTC.

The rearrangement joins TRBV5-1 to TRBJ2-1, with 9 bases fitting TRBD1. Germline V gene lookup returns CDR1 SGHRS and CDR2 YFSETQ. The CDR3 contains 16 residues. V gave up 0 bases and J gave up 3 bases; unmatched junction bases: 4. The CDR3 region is CASSLVGQGIYNEQFF. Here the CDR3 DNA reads TGCGCCAGCAGCTTGGTCGGACAGGGGATCTACAATGAGCAGTTCTTC.

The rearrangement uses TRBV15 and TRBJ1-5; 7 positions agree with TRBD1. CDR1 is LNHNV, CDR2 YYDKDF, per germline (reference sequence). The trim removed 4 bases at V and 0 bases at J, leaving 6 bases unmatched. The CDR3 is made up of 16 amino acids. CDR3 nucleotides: TGTGCCACCAGCAAAACGACAGGGTCTAGCAATCAGCCCCAGCATTTT. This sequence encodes CATSKTTGSSNQPQHF.

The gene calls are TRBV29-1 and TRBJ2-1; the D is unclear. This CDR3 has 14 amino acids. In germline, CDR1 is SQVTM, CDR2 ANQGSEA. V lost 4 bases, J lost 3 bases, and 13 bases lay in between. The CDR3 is CSVVSQLLYNEQFF. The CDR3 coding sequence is TGCAGCGTTGTGTCCCAACTACTCTACAATGAGCAGTTCTTC.

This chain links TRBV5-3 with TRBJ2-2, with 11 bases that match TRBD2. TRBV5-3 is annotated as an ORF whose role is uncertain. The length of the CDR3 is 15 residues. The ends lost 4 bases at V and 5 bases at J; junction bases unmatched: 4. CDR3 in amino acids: CARSQLAGVTGELFF. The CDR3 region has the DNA TGTGCCAGAAGCCAACTAGCGGGAGTTACCGGGGAGCTGTTTTTT.

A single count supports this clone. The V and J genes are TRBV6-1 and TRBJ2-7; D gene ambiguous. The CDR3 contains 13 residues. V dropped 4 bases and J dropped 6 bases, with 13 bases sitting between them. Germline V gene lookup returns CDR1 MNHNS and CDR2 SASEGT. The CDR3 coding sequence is TGTGCCAGCAGTGGAGGTGGACGGGTCGAGCAGTACTTC. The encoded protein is CASSGGGRVEQYF.

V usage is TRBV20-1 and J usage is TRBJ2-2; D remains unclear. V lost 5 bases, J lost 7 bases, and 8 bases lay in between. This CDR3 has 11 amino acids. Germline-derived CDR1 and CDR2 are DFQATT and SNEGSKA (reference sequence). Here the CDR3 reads CSAPSFGELFF. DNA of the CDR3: TGCAGTGCTCCGAGCTTCGGGGAGCTGTTTTTT.